The entry below gives a single TCR beta chain sequence along with its context. Its antigen is not known. The data derive from a study of Ad26.COV2.S vaccination and SARS-CoV-2 variants. Sequencing was performed with immunoSEQ multiplex PCR; in TCRdb, only in-frame clones are kept and a portion is missing. This sample carries about 180,000 clones, roughly nine tenths of them seen once, and the ten largest clones take less than 6%. From germline, CDR1 is SGHRS and CDR2 YFSETQ. The CDR3 is 14 residues long. V shed 6 bases and J 3 bases; nucleotides not matched to a gene: 7. Overall study findings and caveats: Recipients of either vaccine or placebo displayed similar breadth of non-spike TCRs. In TCR breadth and depth analyses, total T cell responses may have been underestimated. Spike-specific responses of CD8+ and CD4+ T cells were reported to display substantial breadth after vaccination. Those who received the vaccine showed greater spike-specific TCR breadth than those given placebo.

The receptor comes from a human donor who had recovered from COVID-19. The chain is built from TRBV5-1 and TRBJ2-7; the match to TRBD2 covers 9 bases. The sequencing used peripheral blood, collected after recovery from COVID-19. The CDR3 here is CASNPSGELYEQYF. The CDR3 DNA is TGCGCCAGCAACCCTAGCGGGGAGCTCTACGAGCAGTACTTC. Full variable domain (rest looked up from reference TRBV5-1 and TRBJ2-7): KAGVTQTPRYLIKTRGQQVTLSCSPISGHRSVSWYQQTPGQGLQFLFEYFSETQRNKGNFPGRFSGRQFSNSRSEMNVSTLELGDSALYLCASNPSGELYEQYFGPGTRLTVT.